Listed here are 23 T cell receptor beta chains from one sample, sequenced in a study of T cell repertoires in cytomegalovirus infection. These receptors lack a known antigen. Each CDR3 protein is one row after TCRdb ran MiXCR on the reads. The sample contains approximately 70,000 distinct CDR3 sequences, roughly 20% of which appear only once. Material: CD8+ T cells from cultured PBMCs, obtained from culture after CMV antigen stimulation. The origin of the receptors is a human donor in good health (CMV status not recorded). Some clones in this sample may be carry-over from other donors' samples.

Only a few counts were recorded for this clonotype. This chain joins TRBV7-9 and TRBJ1-4; D is unclear. The CDR3 totals 15 residues. Trimming left V 4 bases short and J 8 bases short, with 17 bases between. Germline V CDR1 and CDR2: SEHNR, FQNEAQ (reference sequence). This CDR3 is CASSYWPSEFEKLFF. For the CDR3, the DNA is TGTGCCAGCAGCTACTGGCCATCGGAGTTCGAAAAACTGTTTTTT.

This clonotype showed up just a few times. The genes are TRBV9 and TRBJ2-5; D is perhaps TRBD1 (5 bases). There are 16 residues in the CDR3. Germline V gene lookup returns CDR1 SGDLS and CDR2 YYNGEE. The V gene lost 1 base and the J gene lost 2 bases, with 15 bases spanning the gap. The CDR3 protein is CASSVRGSGPQETQYF. The CDR3 DNA reads TGTGCCAGCAGCGTAAGGGGATCAGGGCCTCAAGAGACCCAGTACTTC.

This clonotype has only a few counts. The chain links TRBV7-9 to TRBJ2-7; perhaps TRBD1 as D (5 bases). Between the trimmed V and J ends, which lost 5 bases and 0 bases, there was a span of 14 bases. Germline V gives CDR1 SEHNR, CDR2 FQNEAQ (reference sequence). The CDR3 consists of 15 residues. The CDR3 here is CASSKRQSFSYEQYF. CDR3 nucleotide sequence: TGTGCCAGCAGCAAAAGACAGTCCTTCTCCTACGAGCAGTACTTC.

This clonotype has at least ten counts. This sequence joins TRBV2 and TRBJ2-7, with 8 bases identical to TRBD1. The CDR3 extends over 15 amino acids. With 5 bases clipped from V and 4 bases from J, the junction kept 10 bases outside the gene matches. Germline V gene data show CDR1 as SNHLY and CDR2 as FYNNEI. CDR3 amino acids: CASSPGTGSRYEQYF. CDR3 sequence (DNA): TGTGCCAGCAGTCCAGGGACAGGCTCACGATACGAGCAGTACTTC.

This sequence joins TRBV6-6 and TRBJ2-3; 9 bases line up with TRBD2. Trimming took 7 bases from V and 2 from J; bases not matched to a gene: 13. This CDR3 comprises 17 residues. Germline V gene sequence: CDR1 MNHNY, CDR2 SVGAGI (reference sequence). Here the CDR3 reads CASTGDSGGLITDTQYF. The CDR3 coding sequence is TGTGCCAGCACGGGGGATAGCGGGGGCCTAATCACAGATACGCAGTATTTT.

This clonotype has only a few counts. The chain couples TRBV4-1 to TRBJ1-1, with 10 nucleotides matching TRBD1. Looked up from germline, CDR1 is MGHRA and CDR2 is YSYEKL. Germline trimming cut 0 bases from V and 1 base from J; bases unmatched to any gene: 5. CDR3 length: 17 residues. This CDR3 reads CASSQDRRTGGNTEAFF. Written as DNA, the CDR3 is TGCGCCAGCAGCCAAGATAGGAGGACAGGGGGGAACACTGAAGCTTTCTTT.

DNA for the CDR3: TGTGCCAGCAGCCTAGAGTCCAGGGGGCAGATAGATGGCTACACCTTC. This gives the protein CASSLESRGQIDGYTF. The V and J genes are TRBV27 and TRBJ1-2; TRBD1 matches at 8 bases. The CDR3 length is 16 residues. With V trimmed by 6 bases and J by 6 bases, 15 bases remained unmatched. The germline gives CDR1 MNHEY, CDR2 SMNVEV (reference sequence).

The chain recombines TRBV12-3 or TRBV12-4 with TRBJ1-2; no definite D call. This CDR3 spans 14 amino acids. V lost 1 base and J 4 bases, leaving 10 bases between the germline ends. This CDR3 reads CASSLGTAFYGYTF. CDR3 bases: TGTGCCAGCAGTTTAGGGACGGCCTTCTATGGCTACACCTTC.

Ten or more counts support this clonotype. The chain couples TRBV7-2 to TRBJ1-2, with 8 bases fitting TRBD1. V was pared by 6 bases and J by 2 bases, with 8 bases of the junction left unmatched. The CDR3 covers 15 residues. Germline V CDR1 and CDR2: SGHTA, FQGNSA. CDR3: CASRSQPGGNYGYTF. DNA for the CDR3: TGTGCCAGCAGGTCACAACCAGGGGGCAACTATGGCTACACCTTC.

This clonotype was observed a few times. The chain joins TRBV6-2 or TRBV6-3 to TRBJ1-1, with 7 nucleotides matching TRBD1. V was clipped by 2 bases and J by 4 bases; unmatched bases: 4. Per the germline V gene, CDR1 is MNHEY and CDR2 is SVGEGT. The CDR3 consists of 14 residues. CDR3 region: CASSYAGQFTEAFF. The CDR3 DNA reads TGTGCCAGCAGTTACGCGGGACAGTTCACTGAAGCTTTCTTT.

This chain uses TRBV11-2 with TRBJ2-3, with 12 bases aligning to TRBD2. This CDR3 has 16 amino acids. The germline V gene encodes CDR1 SGHAT and CDR2 FQNNGV. The V gene end was trimmed by 4 bases and the J gene end by 2 bases; junction bases not matched to a gene: 4. The CDR3 sequence is CASSSRLAGDTDTQYF. In DNA, the CDR3 is TGTGCCAGCAGCTCGCGACTAGCGGGGGACACAGATACGCAGTATTTT. Looking up the rest from reference TRBV11-2 and TRBJ2-3 gives the full variable domain: EAGVAQSPRYKIIEKRQSVAFWCNPISGHATLYWYQQILGQGPKLLIQFQNNGVVDDSQLPKDRFSAERLKGVDSTLKIQPAKLEDSAVYLCASSSRLAGDTDTQYFGPGTRLTVL.

This clonotype was seen a handful of times. The chain joins TRBV20-1 to TRBJ1-6; 9 bases match TRBD1. CDR1 and CDR2 from the germline V gene are DFQATT and SNEGSKA (reference sequence). The CDR3 is 13 residues long. Unmatched junction bases numbered 3, after V lost 5 bases and J lost 7 bases. The CDR3 spells CSAPDRGNSPLHF. CDR3 nucleotides: TGCAGTGCTCCCGACAGGGGGAATTCACCCCTCCACTTT.

The rearrangement joins TRBV7-2 to TRBJ2-1; 7 bases match TRBD1. V dropped 4 bases and J dropped 3; count of bases not matched to a gene: 12. This CDR3 contains 17 residues. CDR1 SGHTA and CDR2 FQGNSA come from the germline V gene. The CDR3 loop reads CASSSFKQGRGYNEQFF. In nucleotides, the CDR3 is TGTGCCAGCAGCTCCTTCAAACAGGGGAGAGGCTACAATGAGCAGTTCTTC.

The V call is TRBV9, the J call TRBJ2-3; TRBD2 might be the D (6 bases). Germline CDR1 SGDLS, CDR2 YYNGEE. V lost 3 bases and J 5 bases, leaving 16 bases between the germline ends. The CDR3 has 15 amino acids. The CDR3 nucleotides are TGTGCCAGCAGCGGGAGCGGCGGGGAAGGAGATACGCAGTATTTT. Its protein is CASSGSGGEGDTQYF.

This sequence joins TRBV7-2 and TRBJ1-1; TRBD1 matches 9 bases. V lost 3 bases, J lost 3 bases, and 5 bases stayed unmatched. The CDR3 covers 15 residues. Germline CDR1 and CDR2: SGHTA and FQGNSA. CDR3: CASSLDRGRHTEAFF. CDR3 DNA: TGTGCCAGCAGCTTGGACAGGGGAAGACACACTGAAGCTTTCTTT.

The chain carries TRBV7-9 and TRBJ1-6; D is undetermined. This CDR3 comprises 13 residues. With 6 bases removed from V and 7 bases from J, the gap between germline ends came to 10 bases. Germline V gene lookup returns CDR1 SEHNR and CDR2 FQNEAQ (reference sequence). DNA of the CDR3: TGTGCCAGCAGTCAAAGCGGGAATTCACCCCTCCACTTT. The encoded protein is CASSQSGNSPLHF. The whole variable domain, remainder taken from reference TRBV7-9 and TRBJ1-6, is DTGVSQNPRHKITKRGQNVTFRCDPISEHNRLYWYRQTLGQGPEFLTYFQNEAQLEKSRLLSDRFSAERPKGSFSTLEIQRTEQGDSAMYLCASSQSGNSPLHFGNGTRLTVT.

This clonotype showed up just a few times. The chain couples TRBV5-6 to TRBJ2-7; D is ambiguous. This CDR3 contains 12 residues. The V end lost 0 bases, the J end lost 5 bases, and 6 bases lay between the germline ends. The germline gives CDR1 SGHDT, CDR2 YYEEEE. CDR3 nucleotide sequence: TGTGCCAGCAGCTTGGGTGCGAACGAGCAGTACTTC. It is translated as CASSLGANEQYF.

This clonotype was seen only a few times. The V gene is TRBV28, the J gene TRBJ1-1, with 8 bases fitting TRBD1. V dropped 5 bases and J dropped 7; count of bases not matched to a gene: 0. Germline CDR1 MDHEN, CDR2 SYDVKM. The CDR3 length is 11 residues. CDR3 loop: CASSDRGEAFF. In DNA, the CDR3 is TGTGCCAGCAGTGACAGGGGTGAAGCTTTCTTT.

The J gene is TRBJ1-1, the V gene TRBV7-6; a weak D match, TRBD1 (6 bases). CDR3 size: 14 residues. V was shortened by 2 bases and J by 3 bases, with 10 bases between the two germline ends. Germline V gene data show CDR1 as SGHVS and CDR2 as FNYEAQ. The CDR3: CASSLLGADTEAFF. The CDR3 DNA follows: TGTGCCAGCAGCTTACTGGGGGCGGACACTGAAGCTTTCTTT.

The chain's CDR3 is CASSLGGHEQFF. The DNA for the CDR3 is TGCGCCAGCAGCCTAGGAGGGCATGAGCAGTTCTTC. This rearrangement joins TRBV4-3 to TRBJ2-1; tentative D call: TRBD2 (6 bases). V gave up 4 bases and J gave up 8 bases, with 9 bases separating them. Germline values: CDR1 LGHNA, CDR2 YSLEER. CDR3 size: 12 residues.

V is TRBV7-2 and J is TRBJ1-2; D is perhaps TRBD1 (5 bases). Between the trimmed V and J ends, which lost 0 bases and 4 bases, there was a span of 15 bases. The CDR3 consists of 16 residues. Germline-derived CDR1 and CDR2 are SGHTA and FQGNSA. CDR3 in DNA: TGTGCCAGCAGCTTAGCGGGACGGCTTATCCCCTATGGCTACACCTTC. It encodes CASSLAGRLIPYGYTF.

CDR3: CASSLAGSAWYEQYF. CDR3 coding DNA: TGCGCCAGCAGCTTGGCGGGGAGTGCATGGTACGAGCAGTACTTC. The chain recombines TRBV5-1 with TRBJ2-7; D is perhaps TRBD2 (5 bases). Germline loops: CDR1 SGHRS, CDR2 YFSETQ. This CDR3 is built from 15 residues. The V end was cut by 0 bases, the J end by 4 bases, with 14 bases between.

The chain recombines TRBV7-8 with TRBJ2-2, with D possibly matching TRBD2 (7 bases). Germline V gene sequence: CDR1 SGHVS, CDR2 FQNEAQ. The CDR3 totals 15 residues. Trimming left V 4 bases short and J 5 bases short, with 14 bases between. CDR3: CASSSRGGLTGELFF. The CDR3 DNA is TGTGCCAGCAGCTCAAGGGGGGGGCTGACCGGGGAGCTGTTTTTT.